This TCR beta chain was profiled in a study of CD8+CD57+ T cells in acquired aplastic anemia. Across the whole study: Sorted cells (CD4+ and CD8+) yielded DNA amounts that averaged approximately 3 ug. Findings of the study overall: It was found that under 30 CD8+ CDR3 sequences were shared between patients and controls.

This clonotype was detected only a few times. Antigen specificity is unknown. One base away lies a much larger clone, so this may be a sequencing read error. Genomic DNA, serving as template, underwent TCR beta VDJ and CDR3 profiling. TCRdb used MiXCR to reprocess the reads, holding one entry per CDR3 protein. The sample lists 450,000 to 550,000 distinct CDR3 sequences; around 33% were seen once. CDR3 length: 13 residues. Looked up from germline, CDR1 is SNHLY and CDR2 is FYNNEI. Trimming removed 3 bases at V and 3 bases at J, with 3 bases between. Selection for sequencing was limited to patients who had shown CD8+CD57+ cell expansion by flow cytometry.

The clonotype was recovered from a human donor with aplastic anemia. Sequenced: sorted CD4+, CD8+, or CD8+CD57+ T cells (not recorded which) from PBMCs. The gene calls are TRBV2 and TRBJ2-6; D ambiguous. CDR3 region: CASSEVGANVLTF. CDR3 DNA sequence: TGTGCCAGCAGTGAGGTTGGGGCCAACGTCCTGACTTTC.